This T cell receptor beta chain was captured in a study of cytomegalovirus exposure and HLA in healthy donors. Amplification used 60 Vbeta primers and 13 Jbeta primers. TCRdb keeps only in-frame clones here, not all; method: immunoSEQ multiplex PCR. The repertoire holds some 200,000 clones, with about 76% as singletons. Sequencing was done on a sample of PBMCs. This sequence originates from a male donor in good health and CMV-seropositive.

CDR3 region: CASSPLMGATQYF. The CDR3 bases are TGTGCCAGCAGCCCCTTGATGGGGGCGACCCAGTACTTC. V is TRBV4-2 and J is TRBJ2-5; D perhaps matches TRBD1 (6 bases). Trimming left V 4 bases short and J 7 bases short, with 13 bases between. The CDR3 contains 13 residues. Germline V gives CDR1 LGHNA, CDR2 YNFKEQ.